Each of the 19 T cell receptor beta chains below was sequenced from the same sample in a study of cytomegalovirus exposure and HLA in healthy donors. The PCR had 60 Vbeta and 13 Jbeta primers. Generated by immunoSEQ multiplex PCR, the TCRdb table keeps only in-frame clones and is missing some. Of about 170,000 clones listed, around 82% are singletons. Material: PBMCs. The receptors originated from a woman in her 50s in good health and CMV-seropositive.

This sequence joins TRBV4-1 and TRBJ2-7; 7 positions agree with TRBD2. The CDR3 totals 16 residues. The trim removed 4 bases at V and 2 bases at J, leaving 11 bases unmatched. Germline CDR1 reads MGHRA; CDR2 reads YSYEKL. In nucleotides, the CDR3 is TGCGCCAGCAGCCGTTTGCCGGGACTATTCACCTACGAGCAGTACTTC. Translation gives CASSRLPGLFTYEQYF.

The chain carries TRBV5-1 and TRBJ1-5; no reliable D call. Trimming removed 0 bases at V and 9 bases at J, with 7 bases between. The CDR3 is 12 amino acids. Germline values: CDR1 SGHRS, CDR2 YFSETQ. The CDR3 DNA sequence: TGCGCCAGCAGCTTGGACGGTACGCCCCAGCATTTT. The encoded protein is CASSLDGTPQHF.

This clone has a handful of counts. V usage is TRBV19 and J usage is TRBJ2-7; perhaps TRBD1 as D (6 bases). This CDR3 spans 14 amino acids. V gave up 3 bases and J gave up 2 bases, with 11 bases separating them. Germline values: CDR1 LNHDA, CDR2 SQIVND (reference sequence). CDR3 in DNA: TGTGCCAGTAGTATTAGTACAGGGCCCTACGAGCAGTACTTC. It is translated as CASSISTGPYEQYF.

This chain uses TRBV30 with TRBJ2-3; D not certain. Germline CDR1 and CDR2: GTSNPN and SVGIG (reference sequence). The CDR3 consists of 12 residues. Trimming stripped 4 bases from V and 2 bases from J, with 7 bases between. DNA for the CDR3: TGTGCCTGGATGTTCAACACAGATACGCAGTATTTT. Residues: CAWMFNTDTQYF.

This chain joins TRBV7-2 and TRBJ2-2, with 7 bases identical to TRBD2. Trimming at V came to 4 bases and at J to 2 bases, leaving 4 bases not matched to a gene. CDR3 length: 15 residues. CDR1 SGHTA and CDR2 FQGNSA come from the germline V gene. CDR3 region: CASSSSGSNTGELFF. DNA for the CDR3: TGTGCCAGCAGCTCTAGCGGAAGTAACACCGGGGAGCTGTTTTTT. Full variable domain (missing parts from reference TRBV7-2 and TRBJ2-2): GAGVSQSPSNKVTEKGKDVELRCDPISGHTALYWYRQSLGQGLEFLIYFQGNSAPDKSGLPSDRFSAERTGGSVSTLTIQRTQQEDSAVYLCASSSSGSNTGELFFGEGSRLTVL.

The V call is TRBV27, the J call TRBJ1-1; D unclear. In germline, CDR1 is MNHEY, CDR2 SMNVEV (reference sequence). Trimming removed 4 bases from V and 5 bases from J, with 14 bases in between. The CDR3 is 14 amino acids. The CDR3 loop reads CASSSRLSGTEAFF. The CDR3 DNA sequence: TGTGCCAGCAGTTCAAGACTCTCGGGGACTGAAGCTTTCTTT.

This rearrangement joins TRBV6-1 to TRBJ2-5, with 9 bases aligning to TRBD1. V shed 7 bases, J shed 2 bases, and the junction held 8 bases outside the gene matches. CDR1 is MNHNS, CDR2 SASEGT, per germline. This CDR3 has 15 amino acids. As DNA, the CDR3 is TGTGCCAGCACTTTTCAGACAGGGGGTCAAGAGACCCAGTACTTC. This encodes CASTFQTGGQETQYF.

The chain recombines TRBV6-1 with TRBJ2-7, with D uncertain. Per the germline V gene, CDR1 is MNHNS and CDR2 is SASEGT. The V gene lost 4 bases and the J gene lost 6 bases, with 4 bases spanning the gap. The CDR3 sequence is 10 residues long. CDR3 in amino acids: CASSAREQYF. The CDR3 nucleotides read TGTGCCAGCAGTGCTCGCGAGCAGTACTTC.

This clone was picked up a small number of times. The chain joins TRBV25-1 to TRBJ1-1; D perhaps matches TRBD1 (5 bases). The CDR3 has 13 residues. Trimming removed 8 bases from V and 3 bases from J, with 13 bases in between. From germline, CDR1 is MGHDK and CDR2 SYGVNS. The CDR3, as DNA: TGTGCCAGCGCCCGGGGGGGGGACACTGAAGCTTTCTTT. Encoded protein: CASARGGDTEAFF.

The gene calls are TRBV5-4 and TRBJ1-1, with a weak D call TRBD1 (6 bases). From germline, CDR1 is SGHNT and CDR2 YYREEE (reference sequence). The germline V and J ends were trimmed by 2 bases and 7 bases, with 9 bases remaining between them. The CDR3 consists of 12 residues. The CDR3 here is CASSFTGREAFF. CDR3 DNA sequence: TGTGCCAGCAGCTTTACAGGGCGTGAAGCTTTCTTT.

The chain links TRBV18 to TRBJ1-1; D may be TRBD1 (5 bases). The length of the CDR3 is 17 residues. CDR1 KGHSH and CDR2 LQKENI come from the germline V gene. Trimming left V 1 base short and J 1 base short, with 16 bases between. The CDR3 loop is CASSPRSIGVKNTEAFF. In nucleotides, the CDR3 is TGTGCCAGCTCACCACGATCAATAGGGGTTAAGAACACTGAAGCTTTCTTT.

The J gene is TRBJ2-5, the V gene TRBV12-5; D may be TRBD2 (6 bases). V gave up 1 base and J gave up 7 bases, with 13 bases separating them. Germline values: CDR1 LGHNT, CDR2 FRNRAP. This CDR3 spans 14 amino acids. The CDR3 region is CASGLALADWTQYF. The CDR3 nucleotides are TGTGCTAGTGGTTTGGCACTAGCAGATTGGACCCAGTACTTC.

Regarding this clone: The sample holds other DNA sequences that translate to the same CDR3. The rearrangement links TRBV6-1 to TRBJ2-7, with TRBD1 matching 8 bases. V dropped 2 bases and J dropped 4; count of bases not matched to a gene: 4. The CDR3 has 14 amino acids. Per the germline V gene, CDR1 is MNHNS and CDR2 is SASEGT. This CDR3 reads CASSEWTGSYEQYF. CDR3 DNA: TGTGCCAGCAGTGAATGGACAGGGAGTTACGAGCAGTACTTC.

The chain combines TRBV12-5 with TRBJ2-7; no clear D gene. The CDR3 contains 11 residues. Germline loops: CDR1 LGHNT, CDR2 FRNRAP. The ends were cut back, 5 bases at V and 3 bases at J, with 5 bases in the middle. Here the CDR3 DNA reads TGTGCTAGTGGTCCGGGCTACGAGCAGTACTTC. This codes for CASGPGYEQYF.

In this sample, this clone turned up once. This chain uses TRBV5-4 with TRBJ2-1, with 7 bases matching TRBD2. This CDR3 region has 15 residues. CDR1 and CDR2 (germline): SGHNT, YYREEE (reference sequence). J gave up 9 bases and V 4 bases, and 13 bases lay outside the gene matches. Written as DNA, the CDR3 is TGTGCCAGCAGCGGACGACTAGCTCAAAAGCTTGAGCAGTTCTTC. Its translation: CASSGRLAQKLEQFF.

The genes are TRBV10-3 and TRBJ1-2; 10 bases match TRBD1. Germline CDR1 reads ENHRY; CDR2 reads SYGVKD. The trim removed 0 bases at V and 7 bases at J, leaving 8 bases unmatched. This CDR3 region has 16 residues. The CDR3, as DNA: TGTGCCATCAGTGAGTCCTCAGACAGGGGGCAGAGTGGCTACACCTTC. Its protein product is CAISESSDRGQSGYTF.

The V call is TRBV11-2, the J call TRBJ2-5; 11 bases are shared with TRBD1. Per the germline V gene, CDR1 is SGHAT and CDR2 is FQNNGV. This CDR3 spans 15 amino acids. J was trimmed by 4 bases and V by 3 bases; bases with no gene match: 4. DNA of the CDR3: TGTGCCAGCAGCTTCCTCGGGACAGGGGGAGAGACCCAGTACTTC. This encodes CASSFLGTGGETQYF.

This clone was seen a few times. The gene calls are TRBV2 and TRBJ1-5; TRBD1 might be the D (5 bases). CDR1 and CDR2 from the germline V gene are SNHLY and FYNNEI. Trimming shortened V by 4 bases and J by 1 base, and 8 bases separated the two germline ends. CDR3 size: 14 residues. This CDR3 is CASSVQGSNQPQHF. The CDR3 coding sequence is TGTGCCAGCAGTGTCCAGGGAAGCAATCAGCCCCAGCATTTT.

This clone was counted between two and nine times. The rearrangement links TRBV7-9 to TRBJ2-2; 8 bases match TRBD2. CDR1 and CDR2 from the germline V gene are SEHNR and FQNEAQ (reference sequence). J lost 6 bases, V lost 10 bases, and 4 bases had no gene match. The CDR3 is made up of 12 amino acids. The CDR3 loop is CATGGAPGELFF. Here the CDR3 DNA reads TGTGCCACCGGGGGGGCCCCCGGGGAGCTGTTTTTT.